Each of the 30 T cell receptor beta chains below was sequenced from the same sample in a study of beta chain features in type 1 diabetes. Study-wide findings and caveats: Significant though moderate, a shortening of TCRB CDR3s appeared in all four CD4+ subsets of Type 1 diabetes patients.

TCRB transcripts that were expressed got sequenced, as all of the isolated RNA had been reverse transcribed. The protocol was immunoSEQ multiplex PCR, while the TCRdb copy is restricted to in-frame clones and leaves out a portion. The repertoire holds 95,000 to 150,000 clones, with 16% as singletons. These receptors' antigens are unknown. Sequencing was performed on central memory CD4+ T cells from blood. These receptors all stem from a man younger than 40 with type 1 diabetes.

This sequence joins TRBV5-1 and TRBJ2-1; possibly TRBD1 for D (5 bases). Trimming cost V 0 bases and J 5 bases, with 15 bases left between them. There are 16 residues in the CDR3. Germline loops: CDR1 SGHRS, CDR2 YFSETQ. The CDR3 nucleotides read TGCGCCAGCAGCTTGGCCCAAGCCAACAGGAACAATGAGCAGTTCTTC. As protein: CASSLAQANRNNEQFF. Looking up the rest from reference TRBV5-1 and TRBJ2-1 gives the full variable domain: KAGVTQTPRYLIKTRGQQVTLSCSPISGHRSVSWYQQTPGQGLQFLFEYFSETQRNKGNFPGRFSGRQFSNSRSEMNVSTLELGDSALYLCASSLAQANRNNEQFFGPGTRLTVL.

The genes are TRBV4-3 and TRBJ2-1, with D possibly matching TRBD1 (5 bases). Germline CDR1 reads LGHNA; CDR2 reads YSLEER. The CDR3 totals 16 residues. Trimming pared 0 bases from V and 7 bases from J, leaving 16 bases between. As DNA, the CDR3 is TGCGCCAGCAGCCAAGATAGGCAGGGATTAATTAATGAGCAGTTCTTC. It is translated as CASSQDRQGLINEQFF.

The V gene is TRBV5-1, the J gene TRBJ2-3; no firm D call. Germline-derived CDR1 and CDR2 are SGHRS and YFSETQ. V was pared by 2 bases and J by 1 base, with 8 bases between. This CDR3 is 14 amino acids long. Written as DNA, the CDR3 is TGCGCCAGCAGCTTTGGAACAGGCACAGATACGCAGTATTTT. Translated, it gives CASSFGTGTDTQYF.

The V call is TRBV6-5, the J call TRBJ2-3; perhaps TRBD1 as D (6 bases). The CDR3 sequence is 16 residues long. Germline CDR1 and CDR2: MNHEY and SVGAGI. V was pared by 4 bases and J by 2 bases, with 16 bases between. CDR3 residues: CASSSSPGTFTDTQYF. Written as DNA, the CDR3 is TGTGCCAGCAGTTCCAGTCCCGGGACATTCACAGATACGCAGTATTTT.

This clone was recorded many times. The V call is TRBV2, the J call TRBJ1-2; weak D call: TRBD1 (5 bases). Trimming stripped 2 bases from V and 8 bases from J, with 21 bases between. Germline V gene data show CDR1 as SNHLY and CDR2 as FYNNEI. The CDR3 sequence is 16 residues long. This CDR3 reads CASSEKGATGLKGYTF. Here the CDR3 DNA reads TGTGCCAGCAGTGAAAAAGGAGCAACAGGACTCAAGGGCTACACCTTC.

The chain employs TRBV6-6 and TRBJ2-7, with D unresolved. The germline V and J ends were trimmed by 7 bases and 0 bases, with 13 bases remaining between them. This CDR3 is 14 amino acids long. The germline gives CDR1 MNHNY, CDR2 SVGAGI (reference sequence). The CDR3: CASTLTESSYEQYF. The CDR3 DNA is TGTGCCAGCACCCTGACCGAGAGCTCCTACGAGCAGTACTTC.

This rearrangement joins TRBV7-2 to TRBJ2-3; D is undetermined. Trimming cost V 4 bases and J 2 bases, with 7 bases left between them. CDR1 is SGHTA, CDR2 FQGNSA, per germline. CDR3 length: 13 amino acids. CDR3 nucleotides: TGTGCCAGCAGCTACGGATCCACAGATACGCAGTATTTT. Translating it yields CASSYGSTDTQYF.

This clone was found a few times. V usage is TRBV7-2 and J usage is TRBJ1-4; D call uncertain. Germline CDR1 and CDR2: SGHTA and FQGNSA. V lost 5 bases, J lost 7 bases, and 17 bases lay in between. This CDR3 has 15 amino acids. The CDR3 protein is CASSPIEVMGEKLFF. As DNA, the CDR3 is TGTGCCAGCAGCCCAATAGAAGTTATGGGTGAAAAACTGTTTTTT. Variable domain in full (rest from reference TRBV7-2 and TRBJ1-4): GAGVSQSPSNKVTEKGKDVELRCDPISGHTALYWYRQSLGQGLEFLIYFQGNSAPDKSGLPSDRFSAERTGGSVSTLTIQRTQQEDSAVYLCASSPIEVMGEKLFFGSGTQLSVL.

The chain employs TRBV7-2 and TRBJ2-5, with TRBD2 identical over 9 bases. The CDR3 covers 14 residues. Germline CDR1 and CDR2: SGHTA and FQGNSA. J was trimmed by 5 bases and V by 4 bases; bases with no gene match: 5. The CDR3 DNA follows: TGTGCCAGCAGCTCGACTAGCGGTCAGGAGACCCAGTACTTC. Protein product: CASSSTSGQETQYF.

The chain joins TRBV18 to TRBJ2-3; unclear D gene. This CDR3 is built from 13 residues. The V gene's germline CDR1 is KGHSH and CDR2 LQKENI. Trimming took 2 bases from V and 6 from J, leaving 9 bases between them. The CDR3 DNA reads TGTGCCAGCTCACCAACGTTGGGGGATACGCAGTATTTT. This sequence encodes CASSPTLGDTQYF.

This rearrangement joins TRBV7-9 to TRBJ2-5; D might be TRBD2 (6 bases). Trimming left V 2 bases short and J 5 bases short, with 15 bases between. The germline V gene has CDR1 SEHNR and CDR2 FQNEAQ (reference sequence). The CDR3 is made up of 15 amino acids. The CDR3 loop is CASSLSPSERETQYF. The CDR3 DNA sequence: TGTGCCAGCAGCTTAAGCCCTAGCGAGCGGGAGACCCAGTACTTC. Supplemented by reference TRBV7-9 and TRBJ2-5, the full variable domain reads DTGVSQNPRHKITKRGQNVTFRCDPISEHNRLYWYRQTLGQGPEFLTYFQNEAQLEKSRLLSDRFSAERPKGSFSTLEIQRTEQGDSAMYLCASSLSPSERETQYFGPGTRLLVL.

V is TRBV5-1 and J is TRBJ2-6; a weak D match, TRBD2 (5 bases). Germline CDR1 and CDR2: SGHRS and YFSETQ. The CDR3 loop spans 15 amino acids. The V gene lost 6 bases and the J gene lost 3 bases, with 13 bases spanning the gap. The CDR3: CASTPGDFGANVLTF. The DNA for the CDR3 is TGCGCCAGCACTCCCGGGGATTTTGGGGCCAACGTCCTGACTTTC.

At least ten counts were recorded for this clone. J is TRBJ2-3 and V is TRBV7-2; 7 positions match TRBD2. Germline values: CDR1 SGHTA, CDR2 FQGNSA. The CDR3 has 16 residues. The J segment lost 4 bases and the V segment lost 5 bases, leaving 12 bases of the junction unmatched. CDR3 in amino acids: CASSPIAGGHPDTQYF. The CDR3 coding sequence is TGTGCCAGCAGCCCAATAGCGGGCGGGCATCCAGATACGCAGTATTTT.

This chain uses TRBV7-2 with TRBJ2-3; the match to TRBD2 covers 10 bases. Germline CDR1 SGHTA, CDR2 FQGNSA. The CDR3 is 17 residues long. With 1 base clipped from V and 3 bases from J, the junction kept 7 bases outside the gene matches. The CDR3 region is CASSLERGGLSTDTQYF. The CDR3 nucleotides are TGTGCCAGCAGCTTAGAGCGGGGGGGCCTTTCGACAGATACGCAGTATTTT.

The chain couples TRBV7-2 to TRBJ2-7, with 9 positions matching TRBD1. The germline V gene has CDR1 SGHTA and CDR2 FQGNSA. The CDR3 contains 14 residues. The V segment lost 5 bases and the J segment 6 bases; nucleotides outside the gene matches: 8. Written as DNA, the CDR3 is TGTGCCAGCAGCCCTACGGGACAGGGTTCCGAGCAGTACTTC. It is translated as CASSPTGQGSEQYF. The entire variable domain, with the rest obtained from reference TRBV7-2 and TRBJ2-7, is as follows: GAGVSQSPSNKVTEKGKDVELRCDPISGHTALYWYRQSLGQGLEFLIYFQGNSAPDKSGLPSDRFSAERTGGSVSTLTIQRTQQEDSAVYLCASSPTGQGSEQYFGPGTRLTVT.

This clone was picked up a small number of times. Other DNA sequences in the sample encode the same CDR3. The chain uses TRBV7-2 and TRBJ2-5; 7 positions match TRBD2. Per germline, CDR1 SGHTA and CDR2 FQGNSA. The CDR3 spans 13 residues. V lost 4 bases, J lost 4 bases, and 3 bases stayed unmatched. The CDR3: CASSSGGPETQYF. CDR3 sequence (DNA): TGTGCCAGCAGCTCGGGAGGCCCAGAGACCCAGTACTTC.

The chain joins TRBV5-1 to TRBJ2-7; weak D call: TRBD1 (6 bases). Trimming left V 5 bases short and J 4 bases short, with 7 bases between. Looked up from germline, CDR1 is SGHRS and CDR2 is YFSETQ. This CDR3 spans 11 amino acids. The CDR3 loop is CASRGAYEQYF. In nucleotides, the CDR3 is TGCGCCAGCAGGGGGGCTTACGAGCAGTACTTC.

J is TRBJ1-4 and V is TRBV4-3; TRBD1 agrees at 9 bases. CDR1 and CDR2 (germline): LGHNA, YSLEER. The CDR3 is 15 residues long. The ends lost 0 bases at V and 7 bases at J; junction bases unmatched: 3. The CDR3 DNA reads as TGCGCCAGCAGCCAAGATCGGACAGGGGTTGAAAAACTGTTTTTT. This encodes CASSQDRTGVEKLFF.

This clone came up many times. Other nucleotide sequences in the sample specify the same CDR3. V usage is TRBV28 and J usage is TRBJ2-6; D not resolved. From germline, CDR1 is MDHEN and CDR2 SYDVKM. The CDR3 covers 13 residues. The V and J ends lost 7 bases and 3 bases respectively, with 7 bases between them. CDR3 region: CASKGFGANVLTF. For the CDR3, the DNA is TGTGCCAGCAAGGGTTTTGGGGCCAACGTCCTGACTTTC.

The rearrangement joins TRBV18 to TRBJ1-1, with 8 bases fitting TRBD1. CDR1 and CDR2 (germline): KGHSH, LQKENI. The CDR3 extends over 16 amino acids. V lost 2 bases and J lost 5; bases outside the gene matches: 10. The CDR3 DNA reads as TGTGCCAGCTCACCATTAATAACAGGGGGTCGGACTGAAGCTTTCTTT. Translated: CASSPLITGGRTEAFF.

The chain combines TRBV28 with TRBJ1-5; no firm D call. This CDR3 is 12 amino acids long. The V end lost 9 bases, the J end lost 2 bases, and 8 bases lay between the germline ends. CDR1 and CDR2 (germline): MDHEN, SYDVKM. In DNA, the CDR3 is TGTGCCAGTATCACTGGCAATCAGCCCCAGCATTTT. Protein: CASITGNQPQHF. Full variable domain (missing parts from reference TRBV28 and TRBJ1-5): DVKVTQSSRYLVKRTGEKVFLECVQDMDHENMFWYRQDPGLGLRLIYFSYDVKMKEKGDIPEGYSVSREKKERFSLILESASTNQTSMYLCASITGNQPQHFGDGTRLSIL.

This chain joins TRBV5-4 and TRBJ2-5; the D gene is possibly TRBD2 (5 bases). The germline V and J ends were trimmed by 1 base and 5 bases, with 9 bases remaining between them. Germline CDR1 and CDR2: SGHNT and YYREEE (reference sequence). CDR3 length equals 13 residues. CDR3 DNA: TGTGCCAGCAGCTTGCCTAGCAGGGAGACCCAGTACTTC. This translates into CASSLPSRETQYF. Complete variable domain (other parts from reference TRBV5-4 and TRBJ2-5): ETGVTQSPTHLIKTRGQQVTLRCSSQSGHNTVSWYQQALGQGPQFIFQYYREEENGRGNFPPRFSGLQFPNYSSELNVNALELDDSALYLCASSLPSRETQYFGPGTRLLVL.

A single count supports this clone. The rearrangement joins TRBV5-1 to TRBJ2-3, with TRBD1 as a possible D gene (5 bases). V shed 4 bases and J shed 1 base, with 10 bases lying between them. The CDR3 has 14 amino acids. The germline CDR1 and CDR2 sequences are SGHRS and YFSETQ. CDR3 residues: CASSREQGTDTQYF. CDR3 nucleotides: TGCGCCAGCAGCAGGGAACAGGGCACAGATACGCAGTATTTT.

This rearrangement joins TRBV9 to TRBJ1-2, with D maybe TRBD1 (6 bases). The CDR3 has 14 amino acids. Per germline, CDR1 SGDLS and CDR2 YYNGEE. V was trimmed by 3 bases and J by 7 bases, leaving 16 bases between them. The CDR3 region is CASSADRASFGYTF. CDR3 sequence (DNA): TGTGCCAGCAGCGCGGACAGAGCGAGTTTTGGCTACACCTTC.

V and J are TRBV11-2 and TRBJ2-3; TRBD2 agrees at 13 bases. The V gene's germline CDR1 is SGHAT and CDR2 FQNNGV. The trim removed 2 bases at V and 5 bases at J, leaving 4 bases unmatched. The CDR3 is 16 amino acids. The chain's CDR3 is CASSLTSGGALDTQYF. CDR3 coding DNA: TGTGCCAGCAGCTTAACTAGCGGGGGGGCCTTAGATACGCAGTATTTT.

The chain joins TRBV6-5 to TRBJ2-5, with D hard to call. The CDR3 runs 14 residues. V gave up 6 bases and J gave up 5 bases, with 16 bases separating them. CDR1 and CDR2 (germline): MNHEY, SVGAGI. The CDR3 DNA reads as TGTGCCAGCAGCACACTCCAGGTCTCGGAGACCCAGTACTTC. It yields the protein CASSTLQVSETQYF.

The chain is built from TRBV27 and TRBJ2-4; the D call may be TRBD1 or TRBD2 (5 bases each). The CDR3 runs to 14 residues. Germline V lookup: CDR1 MNHEY, CDR2 SMNVEV (reference sequence). Trimming removed 6 bases at V and 8 bases at J, with 17 bases between. The CDR3 here is CASSRDPRYDIQYF. The CDR3 coding sequence is TGTGCCAGCAGCCGGGACCCCCGGTATGACATTCAGTACTTC.

The chain links TRBV7-2 to TRBJ2-5; D ambiguous. This CDR3 region has 12 residues. V lost 4 bases to trimming and J lost 4 bases, with 7 bases between them. Germline CDR1 SGHTA, CDR2 FQGNSA. The CDR3 bases are TGTGCCAGCAGCTCAGGCGGAGAGACCCAGTACTTC. The encoded protein is CASSSGGETQYF.

This chain joins TRBV27 and TRBJ1-2; TRBD1 is a possible D gene (6 bases). Between the trimmed V and J ends, which lost 5 bases and 5 bases, there was a span of 18 bases. The V gene's germline CDR1 is MNHEY and CDR2 SMNVEV (reference sequence). The CDR3 length is 15 residues. CDR3 amino acids: CASSVRQATFYGYTF. In nucleotides, the CDR3 is TGTGCCAGCAGTGTCCGACAGGCTACTTTTTATGGCTACACCTTC.

This clone was seen a few times. At the DNA level, this CDR3 is encoded by other sequences in the same sample as well. For the CDR3, the DNA is TGTGCCAGCAGTTCCTACAATGAGCAGTTCTTC. Protein product: CASSSYNEQFF. The chain uses TRBV28 and TRBJ2-1; D remains unclear. Germline values: CDR1 MDHEN, CDR2 SYDVKM. Trimming removed 4 bases at V and 2 bases at J, with 0 bases between. The CDR3 is 11 amino acids.